This entry is about one TCR beta chain. What it binds is unknown. The CDR3 has 14 residues. V gave up 4 bases and J gave up 8 bases; unmatched junction bases: 7. Germline values: CDR1 KGHDR, CDR2 SFDVKD. The data are from a study of T cells in Graves' hyperthyroidism and ophthalmopathy. Study findings and constraints: Ophthalmopathy was identified by the model a median roughly six months ahead of onset. In simple terms, a model built on 13 V-J features told ophthalmopathy apart from stable hyperthyroidism.

Clinical symptoms, serum thyroxine, TRAb, thyroid ultrasound and orbital computed tomography informed diagnoses. The CDR3 regions of TCR beta were amplified from RNA transcripts. The HTBI primer set was used in a first-round RT-PCR of the TCR CDR3. TCRdb itself ran the multiplex PCR reads through MiXCR, one entry per CDR3 protein. This sample has fewer than 250,000 distinct CDR3 sequences, with approximately 25% found just once. The receptor's source is a middle-aged woman with Graves' ophthalmopathy. The sequencing input was blood. The genes are TRBV24-1 and TRBJ1-1, with 9 bases that match TRBD1. The CDR3 reads CATSDTGGTSEAFF. The CDR3 coding sequence is TGTGCCACCAGTGACACAGGGGGCACGTCGGAAGCTTTCTTT.